The 29 T cell receptor beta chains given below trace back to one sample, sequenced in a study of cytomegalovirus exposure and HLA in healthy donors. PCR was performed using 60 Vbeta and 13 Jbeta primers. This table comes from immunoSEQ multiplex PCR, and its TCRdb copy is limited to in-frame clones, with some not included. Here the sample spans roughly 110,000 clones, around 75% being singletons. The sequenced material came from PBMCs. Receptors were obtained from a young woman in good health and CMV-seronegative.

This clone was counted a few times. This rearrangement joins TRBV5-4 to TRBJ1-4; tentatively, D is TRBD1 (6 bases). V dropped 4 bases and J dropped 4 bases, with 11 bases sitting between them. The CDR3 contains 14 residues. The germline gives CDR1 SGHNT, CDR2 YYREEE (reference sequence). CDR3 DNA sequence: TGTGCCAGCAGCCCGGGACACAGTAATGAAAAACTGTTTTTT. It specifies CASSPGHSNEKLFF.

This clone was seen a few times. The rearrangement links TRBV28 to TRBJ1-2; D not resolved. V dropped 6 bases and J dropped 8 bases, with 19 bases sitting between them. Germline V CDR1 and CDR2: MDHEN, SYDVKM. The CDR3 spans 14 residues. CDR3 nucleotide sequence: TGTGCCAGCAGACACAACCCCGGAGGTCGGGGCTACACCTTC. The encoded protein is CASRHNPGGRGYTF.

The chain couples TRBV27 to TRBJ2-2, with D maybe TRBD1 (5 bases). Per germline, CDR1 MNHEY and CDR2 SMNVEV (reference sequence). V was pared by 5 bases and J by 3 bases, with 10 bases between. The CDR3 covers 14 residues. CDR3 region: CASSVLRDTGELFF. DNA for the CDR3: TGTGCCAGCAGTGTACTCAGGGACACCGGGGAGCTGTTTTTT.

This clone was observed once. The chain couples TRBV13 to TRBJ1-6; perhaps TRBD1 as D (6 bases). V was cut by 6 bases and J by 8 bases, with 8 bases left in between. This CDR3 contains 12 residues. Per germline, CDR1 PRHDT and CDR2 FYEKMQ (reference sequence). The CDR3 protein is CASRTGYSPLHF. The CDR3, as DNA: TGTGCCAGCAGGACAGGTTATTCACCCCTCCACTTT.

The rearrangement joins TRBV27 to TRBJ1-2, with TRBD1 matching 9 bases. Per the germline V gene, CDR1 is MNHEY and CDR2 is SMNVEV (reference sequence). V was clipped by 5 bases and J by 4 bases; unmatched bases: 11. CDR3 length: 16 residues. The chain's CDR3 is CASSITGTGPTYGYTF. In DNA, the CDR3 is TGTGCCAGCAGTATTACCGGGACAGGGCCTACCTATGGCTACACCTTC.

This chain uses TRBV5-1 with TRBJ2-1, with a possible D match to TRBD2 (6 bases). The CDR3 length is 15 residues. Trimming took off 4 bases at V and 5 bases at J, with 16 bases between the two ends. Germline loops: CDR1 SGHRS, CDR2 YFSETQ. CDR3 DNA: TGCGCCAGCAGCGTAGCGGTTAGAAGAGACAATGAGCAGTTCTTC. Translation gives CASSVAVRRDNEQFF.

The chain joins TRBV27 to TRBJ1-5; TRBD1 aligns across 7 bases. Germline V gene sequence: CDR1 MNHEY, CDR2 SMNVEV (reference sequence). Trimming removed 3 bases from V and 3 bases from J; junction bases left unmatched: 11. The CDR3 length is 17 residues. The CDR3: CASSFGTVKGDNQPQHF. In DNA form, the CDR3 reads TGTGCCAGCAGTTTCGGGACAGTGAAGGGTGACAATCAGCCCCAGCATTTT.

The rearrangement links TRBV27 to TRBJ1-1; 7 bases fit TRBD1. CDR3 size: 12 residues. V was clipped by 3 bases and J by 10 bases; unmatched bases: 5. The germline V gene encodes CDR1 MNHEY and CDR2 SMNVEV (reference sequence). DNA for the CDR3: TGTGCCAGCAGTTTTCGGGGGACAGCAGCTTTCTTT. Residues: CASSFRGTAAFF.

The chain joins TRBV5-1 to TRBJ1-1; tentative D call: TRBD1 (6 bases). CDR1 and CDR2 from the germline V gene are SGHRS and YFSETQ. V lost 0 bases, J lost 3 bases, and 12 bases lay in between. The CDR3 runs to 15 residues. The CDR3 spells CASSLGGGWDTEAFF. The DNA for the CDR3 is TGCGCCAGCAGCTTGGGGGGGGGCTGGGACACTGAAGCTTTCTTT.

This clone has only one observation. This chain links TRBV7-6 with TRBJ1-1; the match to TRBD1 covers 9 bases. The CDR3 contains 15 residues. Germline loops: CDR1 SGHVS, CDR2 FNYEAQ. V was clipped by 3 bases and J by 2 bases; unmatched bases: 4. The CDR3 DNA follows: TGTGCCAGCAGCTTTGACAGGGGGACCAACACTGAAGCTTTCTTT. It is translated as CASSFDRGTNTEAFF. Full variable domain (rest looked up from reference TRBV7-6 and TRBJ1-1): GAGVSQSPRYKVTKRGQDVALRCDPISGHVSLYWYRQALGQGPEFLTYFNYEAQQDKSGLPNDRFSAERPEGSISTLTIQRTEQRDSAMYRCASSFDRGTNTEAFFGQGTRLTVV.

The chain has TRBV30 and TRBJ1-1; 9 bases fit TRBD1. Germline loops: CDR1 GTSNPN, CDR2 SVGIG (reference sequence). The CDR3 is 10 amino acids. The CDR3 DNA reads as TGTGCTGGGGACAGGGTGGAAGCTTTCTTT. It yields the protein CAGDRVEAFF.

The chain carries TRBV4-2 and TRBJ2-1; 7 nucleotides line up with TRBD1. Germline trimming cut 1 base from V and 4 bases from J; bases unmatched to any gene: 7. The CDR3 length is 16 residues. Germline assignment: CDR1 LGHNA and CDR2 YNFKEQ. CDR3: CASSQAAGQDYNEQFF. The CDR3, as DNA: TGTGCCAGCAGCCAAGCTGCCGGACAGGATTACAATGAGCAGTTCTTC.

This sequence joins TRBV12-5 and TRBJ2-1, with 12 bases aligning to TRBD2. This CDR3 has 17 amino acids. V trimming: 2 bases; J trimming: 6 bases; junction bases outside the gene matches: 8. Germline V gives CDR1 LGHNT, CDR2 FRNRAP. The CDR3 DNA reads TGTGCTAGTGGTTTGCCGGGACTAGCGGGTATCCCCAATGAGCAGTTCTTC. This sequence encodes CASGLPGLAGIPNEQFF.

This clone was observed a handful of times. The chain links TRBV4-1 to TRBJ1-2; TRBD1 matches 7 bases. After removal of 4 bases from V and 5 bases from J, the junction contained 16 bases not matched to a gene. CDR3 length: 17 residues. CDR1 and CDR2 from the germline V gene are MGHRA and YSYEKL. CDR3 DNA sequence: TGCGCCAGCAGCCCAATCCACCCGACAGGGTCAAATTATGGCTACACCTTC. Encoded protein: CASSPIHPTGSNYGYTF.

CDR3 in DNA: TGCGCCAGCAGCCAAGACAGGGGGCTAAGGAACACTGAAGCTTTCTTT. Residues: CASSQDRGLRNTEAFF. The genes are TRBV4-1 and TRBJ1-1, with 8 bases matching TRBD1. The V gene's germline CDR1 is MGHRA and CDR2 YSYEKL. Losses at the gene ends were 0 bases for V and 1 base for J; bases not matched to a gene: 4. This CDR3 is built from 16 residues.

The rearrangement uses TRBV5-1 and TRBJ2-6; 7 bases line up with TRBD1. The germline V gene encodes CDR1 SGHRS and CDR2 YFSETQ. CDR3 length equals 15 residues. The junction had 7 bases not matched to a gene; V was cut back by 3 bases and J by 7 bases. The CDR3 nucleotides read TGCGCCAGCAGCTCTGGACAGGAAGCAGCCAACGTCCTGACTTTC. The encoded protein is CASSSGQEAANVLTF.

The rearrangement links TRBV27 to TRBJ2-7; D might be TRBD2 (7 bases). The CDR3 loop spans 17 amino acids. V dropped 5 bases and J dropped 3 bases, with 23 bases sitting between them. CDR1 is MNHEY and CDR2 is SMNVEV in the germline V gene (reference sequence). The CDR3 nucleotides are TGTGCCAGCAGTCTCCGTTTCGGGGGGCTCACAGGCTACGAGCAGTACTTC. Protein sequence: CASSLRFGGLTGYEQYF.

The count of this clone is one. CDR3 in DNA: TGTGCCAGCAGCGTAGAGGGACTTCCCCTCAATGAGCAGTTCTTC. Amino acid sequence: CASSVEGLPLNEQFF. This chain connects TRBV9 to TRBJ2-1; a weak D match, TRBD2 (6 bases). Per the germline V gene, CDR1 is SGDLS and CDR2 is YYNGEE. The CDR3 is made up of 15 amino acids. Trimming shortened V by 0 bases and J by 6 bases, and 13 bases separated the two germline ends.

The chain has TRBV6-1 and TRBJ1-1, with 7 nucleotides matching TRBD1. CDR3 length: 13 residues. V shed 7 bases and J 3 bases; nucleotides not matched to a gene: 5. Per the germline V gene, CDR1 is MNHNS and CDR2 is SASEGT. In nucleotides, the CDR3 is TGTGCCAGCACCGTAACAGGGGACACTGAAGCTTTCTTT. This sequence encodes CASTVTGDTEAFF.

V usage is TRBV30 and J usage is TRBJ2-7, with TRBD1 as a possible D gene (6 bases). CDR1 GTSNPN and CDR2 SVGIG come from the germline V gene (reference sequence). The V end lost 1 base, the J end lost 6 bases, and 13 bases lay between the germline ends. This CDR3 region has 13 residues. CDR3 region: CAWSGGWGLEQYF. CDR3 nucleotides: TGTGCCTGGAGTGGAGGCTGGGGGCTCGAGCAGTACTTC.

This clone showed up just once. The chain is built from TRBV18 and TRBJ2-7; D is possibly TRBD2 (6 bases). The CDR3 runs 11 residues. V lost 9 bases, J lost 4 bases, and 10 bases lay in between. The germline gives CDR1 KGHSH, CDR2 LQKENI. The CDR3: CASGGIYEQYF. CDR3 DNA sequence: TGTGCCAGTGGAGGGATTTACGAGCAGTACTTC.

The CDR3: CASSYSRSGEQFF. The CDR3 coding sequence is TGTGCCAGCAGTTACTCCCGTAGCGGAGAGCAGTTCTTC. V gene TRBV6-5 combines with J gene TRBJ2-1; D might be TRBD2 (6 bases). The CDR3 consists of 13 residues. V lost 0 bases and J 10 bases, leaving 10 bases between the germline ends. Germline CDR1 MNHEY, CDR2 SVGAGI.

The chain combines TRBV7-9 with TRBJ1-1; D is perhaps TRBD1 (5 bases). The CDR3 is 13 amino acids. The V end was cut by 3 bases, the J end by 5 bases, with 10 bases between. Germline CDR1 and CDR2: SEHNR and FQNEAQ (reference sequence). The CDR3 coding sequence is TGTGCCAGCAGCTTCCCTGGGGGGACTGAAGCTTTCTTT. Residues: CASSFPGGTEAFF.

The V and J genes are TRBV11-3 and TRBJ2-5; D unresolved. V was cut by 2 bases and J by 2 bases, with 6 bases left in between. The CDR3 has 13 residues. Per the germline V gene, CDR1 is SGHNT and CDR2 is YENEEA. The CDR3 nucleotides read TGTGCCAGCAGCTTACTACGGCAAGAGACCCAGTACTTC. Its protein is CASSLLRQETQYF.

This chain joins TRBV5-1 and TRBJ1-3, with D perhaps matching TRBD1 (6 bases). This CDR3 comprises 15 residues. Germline V gene data show CDR1 as SGHRS and CDR2 as YFSETQ. Trimming pared 3 bases from V and 4 bases from J, leaving 14 bases between. The CDR3 sequence: CASSSGGRGGNTIYF. The CDR3 DNA is TGCGCCAGCAGCTCGGGGGGCAGGGGAGGAAACACCATATATTTT. The full variable domain, with the rest looked up from reference TRBV5-1 and TRBJ1-3, is KAGVTQTPRYLIKTRGQQVTLSCSPISGHRSVSWYQQTPGQGLQFLFEYFSETQRNKGNFPGRFSGRQFSNSRSEMNVSTLELGDSALYLCASSSGGRGGNTIYFGEGSWLTVV.

The V and J genes are TRBV9 and TRBJ2-2; weak D call: TRBD1 (6 bases). CDR1 and CDR2 (germline): SGDLS, YYNGEE. V was shortened by 3 bases and J by 3 bases, with 12 bases between the two germline ends. This CDR3 is built from 15 residues. The CDR3 bases are TGTGCCAGCAGCGCAACAGGGTTAGACACCGGGGAGCTGTTTTTT. Its translation: CASSATGLDTGELFF.

The chain carries TRBV5-6 and TRBJ2-1, with a weak D call TRBD2 (6 bases). Germline loops: CDR1 SGHDT, CDR2 YYEEEE. This CDR3 spans 13 amino acids. V gave up 6 bases and J gave up 8 bases, with 15 bases separating them. CDR3 nucleotide sequence: TGTGCCAGCAACTTATGGGGGAGGCATGAGCAGTTCTTC. The encoded protein is CASNLWGRHEQFF.

The chain couples TRBV25-1 to TRBJ1-2; 11 positions agree with TRBD1. From germline, CDR1 is MGHDK and CDR2 SYGVNS. Trimming at V came to 4 bases and at J to 6 bases, leaving 10 bases not matched to a gene. The CDR3 contains 16 residues. CDR3 sequence reads: CASSATPGQGVNGYTF. CDR3 nucleotide sequence: TGTGCCAGCAGTGCAACACCGGGACAGGGGGTAAATGGCTACACCTTC.

Sample share makes this clone medium-sized. The rearrangement uses TRBV5-6 and TRBJ1-1; TRBD1 is a possible D gene (5 bases). Germline V gene sequence: CDR1 SGHDT, CDR2 YYEEEE. The CDR3 spans 14 residues. Trimming took off 6 bases at V and 6 bases at J, with 18 bases between the two ends. For the CDR3, the DNA is TGTGCCAGCAACGGGGGGGTCGGGGGTCCTGAAGCTTTCTTT. Amino acid sequence: CASNGGVGGPEAFF.